Presented here are 11 T cell receptor beta chains from one specimen sequenced in a study of cytomegalovirus exposure and HLA in healthy donors. The repertoire was sequenced with immunoSEQ multiplex PCR; TCRdb's copy has only in-frame clones and lacks some. Of 100,000 to 150,000 clones listed, 85% to 90% are singletons. Source material: PBMCs. Receptors were obtained from a woman aged 18-35 years in good health and CMV-seronegative.

This chain uses TRBV28 with TRBJ2-5; D might be TRBD2 (6 bases). The CDR3 runs 14 residues. The V and J ends lost 3 bases and 2 bases respectively, with 10 bases between them. CDR1 and CDR2 (germline): MDHEN, SYDVKM. This chain's CDR3 is CASSLGGVQETQYF. The CDR3 DNA sequence: TGTGCCAGCAGTTTGGGCGGGGTACAAGAGACCCAGTACTTC.

The V call is TRBV28, the J call TRBJ1-1; unclear D gene. With 1 base removed from V and 6 bases from J, the gap between germline ends came to 12 bases. Germline V gene data show CDR1 as MDHEN and CDR2 as SYDVKM. The CDR3 totals 14 residues. The CDR3 DNA reads TGTGCCAGCAGTTTATCCACGGTGCGGGCTGAAGCTTTCTTT. This encodes CASSLSTVRAEAFF.

The chain carries TRBV5-6 and TRBJ1-2; 8 positions agree with TRBD1. The CDR3 is made up of 12 amino acids. V lost 3 bases and J lost 8; bases outside the gene matches: 3. CDR1 is SGHDT and CDR2 is YYEEEE in the germline V gene. Here the CDR3 DNA reads TGTGCCAGCAGCTCGGACAGGGAAGGCTACACCTTC. It yields the protein CASSSDREGYTF.

This chain uses TRBV29-1 with TRBJ1-5; D gene unclear. CDR3 length: 13 residues. V was trimmed by 4 bases and J by 6 bases, leaving 13 bases between them. Per the germline V gene, CDR1 is SQVTM and CDR2 is ANQGSEA. CDR3 protein: CSVVPDIGQPQHF. Here the CDR3 DNA reads TGCAGCGTTGTCCCCGACATTGGTCAGCCCCAGCATTTT.

The chain combines TRBV29-1 with TRBJ2-7, with D tentatively TRBD1 (7 bases). Germline loops: CDR1 SQVTM, CDR2 ANQGSEA. The CDR3 length is 13 residues. V was pared by 0 bases and J by 2 bases, with 8 bases between. CDR3 protein: CSVEDRGAYEQYF. In DNA, the CDR3 is TGCAGCGTTGAAGACAGGGGGGCCTACGAGCAGTACTTC.

This clone was seen a few times. J is TRBJ1-2 and V is TRBV7-9; 8 positions match TRBD1. Losses at the gene ends were 4 bases for V and 8 bases for J; bases not matched to a gene: 9. Germline loops: CDR1 SEHNR, CDR2 FQNEAQ (reference sequence). The CDR3 spans 14 residues. CDR3 protein: CASSSLGQGGGYTF. The CDR3, as DNA: TGTGCCAGCAGCTCCCTAGGACAGGGAGGAGGCTACACCTTC.

The V call is TRBV6-5, the J call TRBJ2-1; D possibly corresponds to TRBD2 (6 bases). The germline V gene encodes CDR1 MNHEY and CDR2 SVGAGI. Trimming took off 4 bases at V and 8 bases at J, with 18 bases between the two ends. The CDR3 spans 15 residues. CDR3: CASSSQGYTGDEQFF. The CDR3 nucleotides read TGTGCCAGCAGTTCCCAGGGCTACACGGGGGATGAGCAGTTCTTC.

The rearrangement uses TRBV6-5 and TRBJ1-6; no clear D gene. Germline-derived CDR1 and CDR2 are MNHEY and SVGAGI. Trimming removed 4 bases at V and 5 bases at J, with 12 bases between. This CDR3 has 15 residues. CDR3 sequence (DNA): TGTGCCAGCAGTTCGTCCGACGGAGATAATTCACCCCTCCACTTT. Its protein is CASSSSDGDNSPLHF.

The chain links TRBV28 to TRBJ2-7; 12 nucleotides line up with TRBD2. With 5 bases clipped from V and 5 bases from J, the junction kept 7 bases outside the gene matches. Looked up from germline, CDR1 is MDHEN and CDR2 is SYDVKM. CDR3 length equals 15 residues. CDR3: CASSPPSGRAHEQYF. DNA of the CDR3: TGTGCCAGCAGTCCACCTAGCGGGAGGGCCCACGAGCAGTACTTC.

CDR3 sequence: CASNGRDGNTEAFF. As DNA, the CDR3 is TGTGCCAGCAACGGGCGGGACGGTAACACTGAAGCTTTCTTT. The V and J genes are TRBV2 and TRBJ1-1, with a weak D call TRBD1 (5 bases). Germline V gene lookup returns CDR1 SNHLY and CDR2 FYNNEI. The CDR3 extends over 14 amino acids. V was clipped by 7 bases and J by 2 bases, with 14 bases between them.

The V gene is TRBV4-2, the J gene TRBJ2-5; 11 positions agree with TRBD1. The junction had 4 bases not matched to a gene; V was cut back by 0 bases and J by 4 bases. This CDR3 region has 16 residues. Germline V gene sequence: CDR1 LGHNA, CDR2 YNFKEQ. CDR3 residues: CASSQDTGTGGETQYF. CDR3 bases: TGTGCCAGCAGCCAAGATACCGGGACAGGGGGAGAGACCCAGTACTTC.